The sequence of this T cell receptor (beta chain) was determined in a study of T cells in localized non-small cell lung cancer. As concerns this clone: Its specificity is unknown.

TCRdb's copy holds only in-frame clones and misses some; the assay was immunoSEQ multiplex PCR. Found here are tens of thousands of clones, approximately 84% of them singletons; the top ten hold approximately 3%. V was cut by 8 bases and J by 4 bases, with 17 bases left in between. The CDR3 runs to 13 residues. The germline CDR1 and CDR2 sequences are SQVTM and ANQGSEA. Broader study findings: Of the tissues analyzed, uninvolved adjacent lung showed maximal T cell clonality, greater than tumor. Researchers found a median approximately 55 of the top 100 tumor clones in adjacent lung.

The sequence was collected from a man aged 35-69 years with stage I lung adenocarcinoma. The gene calls are TRBV29-1 and TRBJ1-2; possible D gene TRBD1, 5 bases. The source material was peripheral blood, sampled before any cancer treatment. The CDR3 sequence: CSPGPAGGYGYTF. Written as DNA, the CDR3 is TGCAGCCCGGGCCCCGCTGGGGGCTATGGCTACACCTTC.